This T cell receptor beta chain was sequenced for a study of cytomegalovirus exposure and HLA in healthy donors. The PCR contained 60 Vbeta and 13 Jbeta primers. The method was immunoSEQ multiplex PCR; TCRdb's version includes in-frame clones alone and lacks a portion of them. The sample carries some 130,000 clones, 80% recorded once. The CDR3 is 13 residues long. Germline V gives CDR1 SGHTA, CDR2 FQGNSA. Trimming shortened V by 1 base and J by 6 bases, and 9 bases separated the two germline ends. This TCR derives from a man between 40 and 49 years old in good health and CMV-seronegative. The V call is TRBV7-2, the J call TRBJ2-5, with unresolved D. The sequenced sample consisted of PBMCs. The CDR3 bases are TGTGCCAGCAGCTTAGTTGCGGAGCAGACCCAGTACTTC. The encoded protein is CASSLVAEQTQYF.